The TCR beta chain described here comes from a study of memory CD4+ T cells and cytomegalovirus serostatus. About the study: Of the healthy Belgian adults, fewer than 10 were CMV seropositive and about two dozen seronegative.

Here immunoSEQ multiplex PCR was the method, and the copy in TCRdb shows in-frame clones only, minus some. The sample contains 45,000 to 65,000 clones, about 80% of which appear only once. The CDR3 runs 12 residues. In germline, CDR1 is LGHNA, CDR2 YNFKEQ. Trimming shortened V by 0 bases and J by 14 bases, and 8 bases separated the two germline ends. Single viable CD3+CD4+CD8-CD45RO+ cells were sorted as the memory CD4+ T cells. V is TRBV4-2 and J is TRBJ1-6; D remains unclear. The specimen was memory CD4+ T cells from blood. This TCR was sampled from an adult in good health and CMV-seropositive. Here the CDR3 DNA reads TGTGCCAGCAGCCAAGATTCGGTGGCCCTCCACTTT. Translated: CASSQDSVALHF.